A selection of T cell receptor beta chains follows, all from one sample in a study of CD8 T cells in ankylosing spondylitis. TCRdb recomputed calls from the 5' RACE reads with MiXCR, one row per CDR3 protein. The data contain about 130,000 distinct CDR3 sequences, around 15% of them singletons. The specimen sequenced was blood, either unsorted or a sorted T cell fraction (not recorded which). The receptor set was obtained from a female donor with ankylosing spondylitis or in good health (not recorded which). CDR3s include the opening cysteine and the closing phenylalanine or tryptophan. A D gene is named only where the DNA matches it firmly. Some rows have no size entry. The others give once, few or many, or a class for an expanded clone.

V gene: TRBV12-3/TRBV12-4
J gene: TRBJ2-6
clone size: many
D gene: NA
CDR3 protein: CASSFGAGANVLTF
CDR3 DNA: TGTGCCAGCAGTTTTGGTGCTGGGGCCAACGTCCTGACTTTC

V gene: TRBV5-1
J gene: TRBJ2-3
clone size: NA
D gene: NA
CDR3 protein: CASSLVNAEDTQYF
CDR3 DNA: TGCGCCAGCAGCTTGGTCAACGCGGAAGATACGCAGTATTTT

V gene: TRBV11-2
J gene: TRBJ2-5
clone size: NA
D gene: TRBD2
CDR3 protein: CASSRVSGGASIKETQYF
CDR3 DNA: TGTGCCAGCAGCCGCGTAAGCGGGGGGGCCTCTATCAAAGAGACCCAGTACTTC

V gene: TRBV7-9
J gene: TRBJ1-2
clone size: few
D gene: NA
CDR3 protein: CASSQRDAYGYTF
CDR3 DNA: TGTGCCAGCAGCCAAAGGGACGCTTATGGCTACACCTTC

V gene: TRBV6-5
J gene: TRBJ2-2
clone size: NA
D gene: NA
CDR3 protein: CASSFDQPNTGELFF
CDR3 DNA: TGTGCCAGCAGTTTCGACCAACCGAACACCGGGGAGCTGTTTTTT

V gene: TRBV25-1
J gene: TRBJ2-1
clone size: many
D gene: NA
CDR3 protein: CASSEGGGNEQFF
CDR3 DNA: TGTGCCAGCAGTGAAGGGGGCGGGAATGAGCAGTTCTTC

V gene: TRBV7-3
J gene: TRBJ2-1
clone size: NA
D gene: NA
CDR3 protein: CASSLTAAYSYNEQFF
CDR3 DNA: TGTGCCAGCAGCTTAACCGCAGCGTACTCCTACAATGAGCAGTTCTTC

V gene: TRBV27
J gene: TRBJ1-6
clone size: few
D gene: NA
CDR3 protein: CASSTEQEGNSPLHF
CDR3 DNA: TGTGCCAGCAGTACCGAGCAGGAGGGCAATTCACCCCTCCACTTT

V gene: TRBV5-1
J gene: TRBJ2-7
clone size: NA
D gene: NA
CDR3 protein: CASSLGDSRYEQYF
CDR3 DNA: TGCGCCAGCAGCTTGGGGGACTCCCGCTACGAGCAGTACTTC

V gene: TRBV9
J gene: TRBJ2-3
clone size: many
D gene: NA
CDR3 protein: CASSGAAADTQYF
CDR3 DNA: TGTGCCAGCAGCGGGGCAGCTGCAGATACGCAGTATTTT

V gene: TRBV5-1
J gene: TRBJ2-7
clone size: NA
D gene: NA
CDR3 protein: CASSLQMAYEQYF
CDR3 DNA: TGCGCCAGCAGCTTACAGATGGCCTACGAGCAGTACTTC

V gene: TRBV24-1
J gene: TRBJ2-3
clone size: few
D gene: NA
CDR3 protein: CATSDPTGLPDTQYF
CDR3 DNA: TGTGCCACCAGTGACCCTACAGGGCTCCCAGATACGCAGTATTTT

V gene: TRBV12-3/TRBV12-4
J gene: TRBJ1-5
clone size: few
D gene: NA
CDR3 protein: CASRAGGGNQPQHF
CDR3 DNA: TGTGCCAGCCGGGCGGGGGGAGGCAATCAGCCCCAGCATTTT

V gene: TRBV6-1
J gene: TRBJ2-3
clone size: NA
D gene: TRBD2
CDR3 protein: CASRRSRGAVTDTQYF
CDR3 DNA: TGTGCCAGCAGGAGGTCGCGGGGGGCCGTCACAGATACGCAGTATTTT

V gene: TRBV14
J gene: TRBJ2-1
clone size: few
D gene: TRBD2
CDR3 protein: CASSQLAGGRVEQFF
CDR3 DNA: TGTGCCAGCAGCCAACTAGCGGGGGGTAGGGTTGAGCAGTTCTTC

V gene: TRBV4-1
J gene: TRBJ2-1
clone size: many
D gene: NA
CDR3 protein: CASSQDTYPNNEQFF
CDR3 DNA: TGCGCCAGCAGCCAAGACACCTATCCCAACAATGAGCAGTTCTTC

V gene: TRBV5-1
J gene: TRBJ1-1
clone size: NA
D gene: NA
CDR3 protein: CASSSPDTEAFF
CDR3 DNA: TGCGCCAGCAGCTCGCCGGACACTGAAGCTTTCTTT

V gene: TRBV3-1
J gene: TRBJ2-7
clone size: few
D gene: TRBD2
CDR3 protein: CASSQGSGGALSYEQYF
CDR3 DNA: TGTGCCAGCAGCCAAGGTAGCGGGGGGGCGCTTTCCTACGAGCAGTACTTC

V gene: TRBV12-3/TRBV12-4
J gene: TRBJ2-2
clone size: many
D gene: NA
CDR3 protein: CASSFTGELFF
CDR3 DNA: TGTGCCAGCAGTTTCACAGGGGAGCTGTTTTTT

V gene: TRBV12-3/TRBV12-4
J gene: TRBJ1-3
clone size: many
D gene: TRBD1
CDR3 protein: CASRTGGSGNTIYF
CDR3 DNA: TGTGCCAGCAGGACAGGGGGCTCTGGAAACACCATATATTTT

V gene: TRBV10-3
J gene: TRBJ1-6
clone size: NA
D gene: NA
CDR3 protein: CAISGSGNSPLHF
CDR3 DNA: TGTGCCATCAGTGGCAGCGGGAATTCACCCCTCCACTTT

V gene: TRBV5-1
J gene: TRBJ2-3
clone size: few
D gene: NA
CDR3 protein: CASSPRGSGRGDTQYF
CDR3 DNA: TGCGCCAGCAGCCCCCGAGGGTCGGGGCGTGGAGATACGCAGTATTTT

V gene: TRBV7-2
J gene: TRBJ1-1
clone size: NA
D gene: NA
CDR3 protein: CASSRQSNTEAFF
CDR3 DNA: TGTGCCAGCAGCCGACAGTCGAACACTGAAGCTTTCTTT

V gene: TRBV29-1
J gene: TRBJ2-1
clone size: NA
D gene: NA
CDR3 protein: CSTLGGSNNEQFF
CDR3 DNA: TGCAGCACCCTTGGGGGGTCCAACAATGAGCAGTTCTTC

V gene: TRBV5-6
J gene: TRBJ1-1
clone size: NA
D gene: NA
CDR3 protein: CASSLVHDTEAFF
CDR3 DNA: TGTGCCAGCAGCTTGGTGCACGACACTGAAGCTTTCTTT

V gene: TRBV12-3/TRBV12-4
J gene: TRBJ2-1
clone size: once
D gene: TRBD2
CDR3 protein: CASSLAYSGGIRNEQFF
CDR3 DNA: TGTGCCAGCAGTTTAGCTTATAGCGGGGGGATTCGCAATGAGCAGTTCTTC

V gene: TRBV6-1
J gene: TRBJ1-5
clone size: many
D gene: TRBD1
CDR3 protein: CASSPRDRADYSNQPQHF
CDR3 DNA: TGTGCCAGCAGCCCCCGGGACAGGGCCGATTATAGCAATCAGCCCCAGCATTTT

V gene: TRBV12-3/TRBV12-4
J gene: TRBJ2-2
clone size: NA
D gene: NA
CDR3 protein: CASSGQLNTGELFF
CDR3 DNA: TGTGCCAGCAGCGGACAACTTAACACCGGGGAGCTGTTTTTT

V gene: TRBV12-3/TRBV12-4
J gene: TRBJ1-1
clone size: NA
D gene: NA
CDR3 protein: CASSEFRGSTEAFF
CDR3 DNA: TGTGCCAGCAGTGAATTCAGGGGCTCCACTGAAGCTTTCTTT

V gene: TRBV19
J gene: TRBJ2-2
clone size: NA
D gene: NA
CDR3 protein: CASSIRGAPNTGELFF
CDR3 DNA: TGTGCCAGTAGTATCCGCGGGGCCCCGAACACCGGGGAGCTGTTTTTT

V gene: TRBV6-2/TRBV6-3
J gene: TRBJ1-6
clone size: many
D gene: NA
CDR3 protein: CASSYHRDKNSPLHF
CDR3 DNA: TGTGCCAGCAGTTACCACCGGGACAAAAATTCACCCCTCCACTTT

V gene: TRBV5-6
J gene: TRBJ1-1
clone size: NA
D gene: NA
CDR3 protein: CASSLDSFSVGTEAFF
CDR3 DNA: TGTGCCAGCAGCTTGGATAGCTTCTCGGTGGGGACTGAAGCTTTCTTT